The 10 T cell receptor beta chains listed next were all sequenced from one sample in a study of Ad26.COV2.S vaccination and SARS-CoV-2 variants. Here immunoSEQ multiplex PCR was the method, and the copy in TCRdb shows in-frame clones only, minus some. The sample consists of about 98,000 clones, around 81% of them appearing once. Sequenced material: peripheral blood, taken after recovery from COVID-19. All receptors derive from a human donor who had recovered from COVID-19.

This chain connects TRBV6-1 to TRBJ1-5; D remains unclear. The germline V gene encodes CDR1 MNHNS and CDR2 SASEGT. The V gene lost 0 bases and the J gene lost 1 base, with 10 bases spanning the gap. There are 16 residues in the CDR3. CDR3 sequence (DNA): TGTGCCAGCAGTGAAGCGCGGTCGGCGAGCAATCAGCCCCAGCATTTT. Translation: CASSEARSASNQPQHF.

The V and J genes are TRBV11-2 and TRBJ1-6; no reliable D call. The germline V and J ends were trimmed by 1 base and 10 bases, with 8 bases remaining between them. CDR1 and CDR2 (germline): SGHAT, FQNNGV. The CDR3 spans 13 residues. CDR3 sequence: CASSLGGASPLHF. The CDR3 bases are TGTGCCAGCAGCTTAGGGGGAGCCTCACCCCTCCACTTT.

This clone was counted a few times. V gene TRBV5-1 combines with J gene TRBJ1-1, with no clear D. The V end lost 5 bases, the J end lost 0 bases, and 8 bases lay between the germline ends. Germline V gives CDR1 SGHRS, CDR2 YFSETQ. This CDR3 region has 13 residues. Here the CDR3 reads CASRQDLNTEAFF. In DNA form, the CDR3 reads TGCGCCAGCAGGCAAGACTTGAACACTGAAGCTTTCTTT.

The V call is TRBV28, the J call TRBJ1-1; a possible D gene is TRBD1 (6 bases). CDR1 is MDHEN, CDR2 SYDVKM, per germline. Trimming removed 5 bases from V and 6 bases from J, with 19 bases in between. There are 15 residues in the CDR3. The CDR3 spells CASSGQRVPNSEAFF. As DNA, the CDR3 is TGTGCCAGCAGTGGACAGCGAGTCCCAAATTCTGAAGCTTTCTTT. Based on the CDR3 plus reference TRBV28 and TRBJ1-1, the full variable domain is DVKVTQSSRYLVKRTGEKVFLECVQDMDHENMFWYRQDPGLGLRLIYFSYDVKMKEKGDIPEGYSVSREKKERFSLILESASTNQTSMYLCASSGQRVPNSEAFFGQGTRLTVV.

This chain links TRBV4-1 with TRBJ1-6; D is uncertain. V was trimmed by 2 bases and J by 9 bases, leaving 8 bases between them. This CDR3 has 13 residues. The germline V gene has CDR1 MGHRA and CDR2 YSYEKL. Written as DNA, the CDR3 is TGCGCCAGCAGCCAACCGGGCTTTTCACCCCTCCACTTT. Translation gives CASSQPGFSPLHF.

The V gene is TRBV11-2, the J gene TRBJ2-2, with D possibly being TRBD2 (5 bases). This CDR3 has 15 amino acids. V lost 6 bases to trimming and J lost 1 base, with 12 bases between them. Germline V gene sequence: CDR1 SGHAT, CDR2 FQNNGV. Here the CDR3 reads CASRRPGRNTGELFF. CDR3 coding DNA: TGTGCCAGCAGACGACCGGGAAGGAACACCGGGGAGCTGTTTTTT.

The rearrangement uses TRBV4-2 and TRBJ2-7; no clear D. This CDR3 comprises 13 residues. With 1 base removed from V and 6 bases from J, the gap between germline ends came to 10 bases. The V gene's germline CDR1 is LGHNA and CDR2 YNFKEQ. DNA of the CDR3: TGTGCCAGCAGCCAAGTTTCTAGTTCCGAGCAGTACTTC. It encodes CASSQVSSSEQYF.

J is TRBJ2-7 and V is TRBV20-1, with no clear D. CDR1 DFQATT and CDR2 SNEGSKA come from the germline V gene (reference sequence). CDR3 size: 13 residues. V gave up 3 bases and J gave up 3 bases, with 12 bases separating them. CDR3 protein: CSASTTGYYEQYF. The DNA of the CDR3 is TGCAGTGCTAGTACCACCGGATACTACGAGCAGTACTTC.

The CDR3 DNA reads TGTGCCAGCAGCACCACAGGGAGCTCCTACAATGAGCAGTTCTTC. As protein: CASSTTGSSYNEQFF. The J gene is TRBJ2-1, the V gene TRBV7-3; TRBD1 is a possible D gene (6 bases). The length of the CDR3 is 15 residues. From germline, CDR1 is SGHTA and CDR2 FQGTGA. Trimming removed 5 bases from V and 0 bases from J, with 11 bases in between.

The rearrangement uses TRBV28 and TRBJ1-1, with 10 bases that match TRBD1. Germline trimming cut 7 bases from V and 2 bases from J; bases unmatched to any gene: 13. From germline, CDR1 is MDHEN and CDR2 SYDVKM. This CDR3 has 17 amino acids. The CDR3 DNA reads TGTGCCAGCACTAAGGTGACAGGGGGCGCATCAAACACTGAAGCTTTCTTT. This gives the protein CASTKVTGGASNTEAFF.